This TCR beta chain was sequenced in a study of blood T cell repertoires in COVID-19. TCRdb's table, derived via immunoSEQ multiplex PCR, lists solely in-frame clones and lacks some. The top ten clones hold roughly 2% of a sample with 220,000 or so clones, about 83% of them seen once. With V trimmed by 5 bases and J by 0 bases, 7 bases remained unmatched. CDR3 length: 16 residues. Germline-derived CDR1 and CDR2 are MDHEN and SYDVKM. The specimen was PBMCs or T cells enriched from blood (not recorded which). The source of this sequence is a woman aged 45 to 65 who had recovered from COVID-19. V usage is TRBV28 and J usage is TRBJ2-7; 10 bases are shared with TRBD2. CDR3 nucleotide sequence: TGTGCCAGCAGTCCGCCGACTAGCGGGCGCTCCTACGAGCAGTACTTC. This translates into CASSPPTSGRSYEQYF.